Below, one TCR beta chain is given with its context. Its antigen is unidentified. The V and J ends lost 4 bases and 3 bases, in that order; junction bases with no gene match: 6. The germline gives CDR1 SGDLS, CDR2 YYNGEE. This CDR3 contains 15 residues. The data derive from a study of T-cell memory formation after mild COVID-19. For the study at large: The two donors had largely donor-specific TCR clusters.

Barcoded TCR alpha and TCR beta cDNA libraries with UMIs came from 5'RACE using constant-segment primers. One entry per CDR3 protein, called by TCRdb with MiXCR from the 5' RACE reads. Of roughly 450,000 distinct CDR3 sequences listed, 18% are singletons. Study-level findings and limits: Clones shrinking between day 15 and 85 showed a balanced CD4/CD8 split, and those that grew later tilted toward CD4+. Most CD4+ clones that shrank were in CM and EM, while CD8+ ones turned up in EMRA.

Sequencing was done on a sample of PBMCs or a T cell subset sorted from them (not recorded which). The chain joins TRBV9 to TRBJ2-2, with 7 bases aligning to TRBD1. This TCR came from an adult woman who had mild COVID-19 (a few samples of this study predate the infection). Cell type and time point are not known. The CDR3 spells CASSPGTVYTGELFF. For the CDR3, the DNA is TGTGCCAGCAGCCCCGGGACAGTTTACACCGGGGAGCTGTTTTTT.